Following are 27 T cell receptor beta chains from one sample sequenced in a study of OX40 agonist ivuxolimab in advanced cancers. TCRdb's copy holds only in-frame clones and misses some; the assay was immunoSEQ multiplex PCR. The sample contains tens of thousands of clones, around 84% of which appear only once. Specimen: CD4+ or CD8+ T cells sorted from blood, collected in a trial of the OX40 agonist ivuxolimab. The receptors come from an adult with an advanced solid tumor such as melanoma, head and neck, liver or kidney cancer.

This chain links TRBV6-5 with TRBJ1-6; D is unclear. Germline loops: CDR1 MNHEY, CDR2 SVGAGI. V was shortened by 0 bases and J by 10 bases, with 7 bases between the two germline ends. There are 13 residues in the CDR3. In DNA form, the CDR3 reads TGTGCCAGCAGTTACTCTAGGCGGTCACCCCTCCACTTT. It specifies CASSYSRRSPLHF.

This chain joins TRBV18 and TRBJ2-4; D possibly uses TRBD1 or TRBD2 (5 bases each). CDR1 KGHSH and CDR2 LQKENI come from the germline V gene. Between the trimmed V and J ends, which lost 2 bases and 3 bases, there was a span of 11 bases. The CDR3 loop spans 15 amino acids. The CDR3, as DNA: TGTGCCAGCTCACCAGGGGGTATTGGCAAAAACATTCAGTACTTC. Residues: CASSPGGIGKNIQYF.

V gene TRBV14 combines with J gene TRBJ1-6; D remains unclear. From germline, CDR1 is SGHDN and CDR2 FVKESK. With 4 bases removed from V and 9 bases from J, the gap between germline ends came to 10 bases. This CDR3 has 13 amino acids. The DNA of the CDR3 is TGTGCCAGCAGCCCCCGCCTGGCTTCACCCCTCCACTTT. Its protein product is CASSPRLASPLHF.

This chain joins TRBV28 and TRBJ2-2, with 8 bases aligning to TRBD1. Germline values: CDR1 MDHEN, CDR2 SYDVKM. The CDR3 covers 14 residues. V shed 6 bases and J 5 bases; nucleotides not matched to a gene: 5. CDR3 nucleotide sequence: TGTGCCAGCAGGGAACAGGGGGGAACCGGGGAGCTGTTTTTT. The encoded protein is CASREQGGTGELFF.

This chain uses TRBV19 with TRBJ2-1; D may be TRBD1 (6 bases). CDR1 and CDR2 from the germline V gene are LNHDA and SQIVND (reference sequence). The CDR3 length is 16 residues. With 4 bases removed from V and 3 bases from J, the gap between germline ends came to 16 bases. The CDR3 loop is CASSTLTGNYYNEQFF. The CDR3 DNA sequence: TGTGCCAGTAGTACCCTTACAGGGAACTACTACAATGAGCAGTTCTTC. Using reference TRBV19 and TRBJ2-1 for the parts outside the CDR3, the full variable domain is DGGITQSPKYLFRKEGQNVTLSCEQNLNHDAMYWYRQDPGQGLRLIYYSQIVNDFQKGDIAEGYSVSREKKESFPLTVTSAQKNPTAFYLCASSTLTGNYYNEQFFGPGTRLTVL.

This clone came up a few times. The rearrangement uses TRBV4-2 and TRBJ2-5; possible D gene TRBD1, 5 bases. The CDR3 covers 15 residues. Germline V gene sequence: CDR1 LGHNA, CDR2 YNFKEQ. Trimming took off 0 bases at V and 7 bases at J, with 15 bases between the two ends. CDR3 DNA: TGTGCCAGCAGCCAAGAACGTGGGGCCCCCGCGACCCAGTACTTC. This encodes CASSQERGAPATQYF.

The chain carries TRBV5-4 and TRBJ1-1; D remains unclear. There are 15 residues in the CDR3. Trimming removed 2 bases from V and 0 bases from J, with 11 bases in between. Germline loops: CDR1 SGHNT, CDR2 YYREEE (reference sequence). The chain's CDR3 is CASSLLESLNTEAFF. The CDR3, as DNA: TGTGCCAGCAGCTTATTAGAATCCCTGAACACTGAAGCTTTCTTT.

The V gene is TRBV11-2, the J gene TRBJ2-7; 9 nucleotides align to TRBD2. V gave up 4 bases and J gave up 6 bases; unmatched junction bases: 10. The V gene's germline CDR1 is SGHAT and CDR2 FQNNGV. The CDR3 length is 15 residues. CDR3 residues: CASSSLAGTVSEQYF. In DNA form, the CDR3 reads TGTGCCAGCAGCTCGCTAGCGGGAACGGTAAGCGAGCAGTACTTC.

CDR3 in amino acids: CASKVGTLENQPQHF. CDR3 in DNA: TGTGCCAGTAAAGTGGGGACTCTGGAGAATCAGCCCCAGCATTTT. The chain carries TRBV19 and TRBJ1-5, with D possibly matching TRBD1 (5 bases). In germline, CDR1 is LNHDA, CDR2 SQIVND (reference sequence). Trimming removed 7 bases from V and 4 bases from J, with 17 bases in between. This CDR3 comprises 15 residues.

The chain links TRBV2 to TRBJ2-1; D remains ambiguous. The CDR3 is 12 amino acids. The ends were cut back, 0 bases at V and 9 bases at J, with 6 bases in the middle. CDR1 SNHLY and CDR2 FYNNEI come from the germline V gene. The CDR3 sequence: CASSEAGLEQFF. CDR3 coding DNA: TGTGCCAGCAGTGAAGCCGGCCTTGAGCAGTTCTTC.

This rearrangement joins TRBV10-1 to TRBJ2-1, with D perhaps matching TRBD2 (5 bases). The germline V and J ends were trimmed by 5 bases and 5 bases, with 10 bases remaining between them. The CDR3 length is 13 residues. From germline, CDR1 is WNHNN and CDR2 SYGVQD (reference sequence). The CDR3 region has the DNA TGCGCCAGCAGTTCTAGCCCCCACAATGAGCAGTTCTTC. This encodes CASSSSPHNEQFF.

This chain joins TRBV11-1 and TRBJ2-7, with unresolved D. Germline V lookup: CDR1 SGHAT, CDR2 FQDESV (reference sequence). This CDR3 region has 11 residues. V gave up 1 base and J gave up 6 bases, with 4 bases separating them. CDR3 loop: CASSLVGEQYF. The CDR3 region has the DNA TGTGCCAGCAGCTTAGTGGGCGAGCAGTACTTC. Together with reference TRBV11-1 and TRBJ2-7, the CDR3 gives the full variable domain: EAEVAQSPRYKITEKSQAVAFWCDPISGHATLYWYRQILGQGPELLVQFQDESVVDDSQLPKDRFSAERLKGVDSTLKIQPAELGDSAMYLCASSLVGEQYFGPGTRLTVT.

The chain carries TRBV2 and TRBJ2-2; 7 bases align to TRBD2. V shed 7 bases and J 0 bases; nucleotides not matched to a gene: 5. The CDR3 sequence is 15 residues long. Germline CDR1 is SNHLY and CDR2 is FYNNEI. This CDR3 is CASKRDGSNTGELFF. CDR3 nucleotides: TGTGCCAGCAAGCGGGACGGTTCGAACACCGGGGAGCTGTTTTTT.

V is TRBV5-6 and J is TRBJ2-7; D is perhaps TRBD2 (6 bases). CDR1 and CDR2 (germline): SGHDT, YYEEEE. V lost 4 bases and J 3 bases, leaving 14 bases between the germline ends. The length of the CDR3 is 14 residues. CDR3 DNA sequence: TGTGCCAGCAGCCAGCAAGAGGGAGGCTACGAGCAGTACTTC. Its translation is CASSQQEGGYEQYF.

This chain connects TRBV4-2 to TRBJ2-1; tentative D call: TRBD2 (5 bases). Germline CDR1 LGHNA, CDR2 YNFKEQ. The V gene lost 1 base and the J gene lost 3 bases, with 13 bases spanning the gap. The CDR3 runs to 16 residues. This CDR3 is CASSQVRRSGYNEQFF. Here the CDR3 DNA reads TGTGCCAGCAGCCAAGTTCGACGGAGCGGCTACAATGAGCAGTTCTTC.

The chain is built from TRBV4-3 and TRBJ2-7, with 9 bases aligning to TRBD1. Germline CDR1 and CDR2: LGHNA and YSLEER. Trimming cost V 5 bases and J 0 bases; bases outside gene matches: 5. CDR3 size: 15 residues. The CDR3 DNA reads as TGCGCCAGCAGCTCGGGACAGGGCTTCTCCTACGAGCAGTACTTC. Protein: CASSSGQGFSYEQYF.

In its sample, this clone was seen once. The rearrangement uses TRBV6-1 and TRBJ1-5; D call uncertain. CDR1 and CDR2 (germline): MNHNS, SASEGT. V was trimmed by 4 bases and J by 3 bases, leaving 7 bases between them. This CDR3 has 13 amino acids. DNA of the CDR3: TGTGCCAGCAGTGCGTTCGACAATCAGCCCCAGCATTTT. It specifies CASSAFDNQPQHF.

The V gene is TRBV9, the J gene TRBJ1-4; 9 bases agree with TRBD1. V shed 0 bases and J 6 bases; nucleotides not matched to a gene: 12. This CDR3 is built from 18 residues. From germline, CDR1 is SGDLS and CDR2 YYNGEE. The CDR3 DNA follows: TGTGCCAGCAGCGTAGCACAGGGGGCGCAGGGGATGGATGAAAAACTGTTTTTT. Its translation is CASSVAQGAQGMDEKLFF.

This chain uses TRBV7-8 with TRBJ2-1; 8 bases map to TRBD1. Germline V gives CDR1 SGHVS, CDR2 FQNEAQ. This CDR3 is 14 amino acids long. Trimming cost V 6 bases and J 5 bases; bases outside gene matches: 6. The CDR3 nucleotides are TGTGCCAGCAGTCCCGACAGGGGCAACAATGAGCAGTTCTTC. It specifies CASSPDRGNNEQFF.

The gene calls are TRBV6-6 and TRBJ1-1; no firm D call. This CDR3 contains 13 residues. V was clipped by 2 bases and J by 3 bases, with 7 bases between them. CDR1 and CDR2 (germline): MNHNY, SVGAGI (reference sequence). CDR3 sequence reads: CASSYEPDTEAFF. The DNA for the CDR3 is TGTGCCAGCAGTTACGAACCGGACACTGAAGCTTTCTTT.

The sample holds one count of this clone. The V and J genes are TRBV9 and TRBJ2-6; the D call may be TRBD1 or TRBD2 (5 bases each). The length of the CDR3 is 19 residues. V shed 0 bases and J shed 4 bases, with 20 bases lying between them. CDR1 and CDR2 from the germline V gene are SGDLS and YYNGEE. The DNA for the CDR3 is TGTGCCAGCAGCGTAGCCGCACCCCGACAGTCTAGCGGGGCCAACGTCCTGACTTTC. Translated, it gives CASSVAAPRQSSGANVLTF.

V usage is TRBV6-5 and J usage is TRBJ1-1; D possibly corresponds to TRBD1 (5 bases). V was shortened by 6 bases and J by 3 bases, with 14 bases between the two germline ends. The length of the CDR3 is 14 residues. The germline CDR1 and CDR2 sequences are MNHEY and SVGAGI. The CDR3 nucleotides are TGTGCCAGCAGGTCGTGGGGGAGGGACACTGAAGCTTTCTTT. Protein: CASRSWGRDTEAFF.

In DNA form, the CDR3 reads TGTGCCAGCAGTTCCGGGACAGGGGCTGGGGAGCTGTTTTTT. It yields the protein CASSSGTGAGELFF. This chain uses TRBV6-5 with TRBJ2-2; 10 bases line up with TRBD1. The germline gives CDR1 MNHEY, CDR2 SVGAGI. V lost 4 bases and J lost 8; bases outside the gene matches: 4. The CDR3 is made up of 14 amino acids.

This chain uses TRBV29-1 with TRBJ2-1; D gene unclear. The V end was cut by 4 bases, the J end by 9 bases, with 7 bases between. The CDR3 runs 10 residues. CDR1 and CDR2 (germline): SQVTM, ANQGSEA. CDR3 sequence reads: CSVAGAEQFF. The CDR3 DNA reads TGCAGCGTTGCTGGAGCTGAGCAGTTCTTC.

The chain carries TRBV29-1 and TRBJ1-2, with D hard to call. The germline gives CDR1 SQVTM, CDR2 ANQGSEA. This CDR3 has 13 residues. V gave up 2 bases and J gave up 3 bases, with 10 bases separating them. CDR3 loop: CSVESGVDYGYTF. The CDR3 coding sequence is TGCAGCGTTGAATCCGGGGTAGACTATGGCTACACCTTC.

The rearrangement uses TRBV5-1 and TRBJ2-7, with D perhaps given as TRBD1 or TRBD2 (5 bases each). The CDR3 length is 16 residues. V gave up 1 base and J gave up 6 bases, with 20 bases separating them. CDR1 is SGHRS, CDR2 YFSETQ, per germline. CDR3 sequence (DNA): TGCGCCAGCAGCTTGTTGGGTGGGGGAGTGTCCAGCGAGCAGTACTTC. As protein: CASSLLGGGVSSEQYF.

V usage is TRBV15 and J usage is TRBJ2-2; no definite D call. V shed 4 bases and J shed 3 bases, with 9 bases lying between them. The CDR3 consists of 14 residues. Germline V CDR1 and CDR2: LNHNV, YYDKDF (reference sequence). The CDR3 region is CATSIGRDTGELFF. The CDR3 DNA follows: TGTGCCACCAGCATCGGACGGGACACCGGGGAGCTGTTTTTT.